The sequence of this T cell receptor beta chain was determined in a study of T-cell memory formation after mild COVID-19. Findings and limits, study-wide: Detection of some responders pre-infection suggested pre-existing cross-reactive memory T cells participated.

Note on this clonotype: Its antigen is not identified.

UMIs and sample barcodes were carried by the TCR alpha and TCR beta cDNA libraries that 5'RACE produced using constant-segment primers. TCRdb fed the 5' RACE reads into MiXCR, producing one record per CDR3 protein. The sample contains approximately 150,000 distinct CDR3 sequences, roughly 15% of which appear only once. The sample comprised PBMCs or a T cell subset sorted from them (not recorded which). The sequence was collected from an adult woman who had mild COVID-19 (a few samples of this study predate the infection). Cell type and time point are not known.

CDR3 nucleotide sequence: TGTGCCAGCTCTCCATGGGGCAGGGGGCAGTTTCAAGAGACCCAGTACTTC. Translating it yields CASSPWGRGQFQETQYF. This chain joins TRBV12-3 or TRBV12-4 and TRBJ2-5; 8 bases align to TRBD1. The V and J ends lost 8 bases and 2 bases, in that order; junction bases with no gene match: 16. This CDR3 is built from 17 residues.